This TCR beta chain was profiled in a study of shared clonotypes between healthy human individuals. V lost 0 bases to trimming and J lost 7 bases, with 7 bases between them. The germline CDR1 and CDR2 sequences are SGHRS and YFSETQ. This CDR3 has 13 residues. Generated by immunoSEQ multiplex PCR, the TCRdb table keeps only in-frame clones and is missing some. This table holds millions of clones, approximately 95% found once. CD45RO-negative CD8 cells positively selected for CCR7 made up the naive population, which excluded terminally differentiated effector memory CD45RA+ cells. The sample was naive CD8+ T cells sorted from blood. The V and J genes are TRBV5-1 and TRBJ1-4; D gene ambiguous. The source of this sequence is a man younger than 35 in good health. The CDR3 region has the DNA TGCGCCAGCAGCTTGGTTTTCGGTGAAAAACTGTTTTTT. The encoded protein is CASSLVFGEKLFF.